These T cell receptor beta chains were read from a single sample in a study of T cells after yellow fever vaccination. TCRdb passed the 5' RACE reads through MiXCR, listing each CDR3 protein once. Of 500,000 to 650,000 distinct CDR3 sequences in the sample, approximately 16% were seen once. Specimen: PBMCs, collected 5 days after the first yellow fever vaccination. The receptors derive from a man younger than 35 who received the YFV17D yellow fever vaccine. Each CDR3 is given with its conserved first and last residue. The order of the fields is CDR3 protein, CDR3 DNA, V gene, clone size, J gene, D gene. A D gene is named only where the DNA matches it firmly. The size entry is marked missing in some rows and otherwise reads once, few, many or a size class.

CDR3: CASSLEGHNEQFF
DNA: TGCGCCAGCAGCCTCGAGGGACACAATGAGCAGTTCTTC
V: TRBV4-1
size: few
J: TRBJ2-1
D: -

CDR3: CASSRIETRDEKLFF
DNA: TGTGCCAGCAGCCGGATCGAAACCAGGGATGAAAAACTGTTTTTT
V: TRBV4-2
size: -
J: TRBJ1-4
D: -

CDR3: CASTSIVGQGGYTF
DNA: TGTGCCAGCACCTCGATCGTCGGGCAGGGAGGCTACACCTTC
V: TRBV11-2
size: -
J: TRBJ1-2
D: -

CDR3: CASSPRFQGELFF
DNA: TGTGCCAGCAGTCCAAGGTTCCAGGGGGAGCTGTTTTTT
V: TRBV28
size: few
J: TRBJ2-2
D: -

CDR3: CASTNEWGGNSPLHF
DNA: TGTGCCAGCACCAACGAATGGGGTGGAAATTCACCCCTCCACTTT
V: TRBV7-2
size: -
J: TRBJ1-6
D: -

CDR3: CASSPGPAGLINEKLFF
DNA: TGTGCCAGCAGCCCAGGCCCCGCGGGACTGATTAATGAAAAACTGTTTTTT
V: TRBV4-2
size: -
J: TRBJ1-4
D: -

CDR3: CASSLSPAMNTEAFF
DNA: TGCGCCAGCAGCTTGTCCCCAGCAATGAACACTGAAGCTTTCTTT
V: TRBV5-1
size: few
J: TRBJ1-1
D: -

CDR3: CAGRITSNTEAFF
DNA: TGTGCCGGTAGGATAACTTCGAACACTGAAGCTTTCTTT
V: TRBV2
size: -
J: TRBJ1-1
D: -

CDR3: CASSQNTAGEAFF
DNA: TGTGCCAGCAGCCAAAATACGGCGGGAGAAGCTTTCTTT
V: TRBV3-1
size: many
J: TRBJ1-1
D: -

CDR3: CASSVQWIATGELFF
DNA: TGTGCCAGCAGTGTACAGTGGATCGCCACCGGGGAGCTGTTTTTT
V: TRBV6-1
size: -
J: TRBJ2-2
D: -

CDR3: CASSLAQSSYNEQFF
DNA: TGTGCCAGCAGCTTGGCGCAAAGCTCCTACAATGAGCAGTTCTTC
V: TRBV7-2
size: many
J: TRBJ2-1
D: -

CDR3: CASSPHTSAETQYF
DNA: TGTGCCAGCAGTCCGCACACTAGCGCGGAGACCCAGTACTTC
V: TRBV12-3/TRBV12-4
size: -
J: TRBJ2-5
D: TRBD2

CDR3: CSASRAANTGELFF
DNA: TGCAGTGCTAGTAGGGCGGCCAACACCGGGGAGCTGTTTTTT
V: TRBV20-1
size: -
J: TRBJ2-2
D: -

CDR3: CASSPQSNWESTDTQYF
DNA: TGTGCCAGCAGCCCCCAGTCCAATTGGGAAAGCACAGATACGCAGTATTTT
V: TRBV7-9
size: few
J: TRBJ2-3
D: -

CDR3: CSARDRRVNTEAFF
DNA: TGCAGTGCTCGCGACAGGAGGGTGAACACTGAAGCTTTCTTT
V: TRBV20-1
size: many
J: TRBJ1-1
D: -

CDR3: CASKEGPSTDTQYF
DNA: TGTGCCAGCAAGGAGGGGCCTAGCACAGATACGCAGTATTTT
V: TRBV6-1
size: few
J: TRBJ2-3
D: -

CDR3: CSARDRSQPQHF
DNA: TGCAGTGCTAGAGATCGTTCTCAGCCCCAGCATTTT
V: TRBV20-1
size: few
J: TRBJ1-5
D: -

CDR3: CASQQGAEGETQYF
DNA: TGCGCCAGTCAACAGGGGGCGGAGGGAGAGACCCAGTACTTC
V: TRBV5-1
size: -
J: TRBJ2-5
D: TRBD1

CDR3: CASTQPTANYGYTF
DNA: TGTGCCAGCACCCAACCGACAGCTAACTATGGCTACACCTTC
V: TRBV28
size: few
J: TRBJ1-2
D: -

CDR3: CASSHGTGFSDTQYF
DNA: TGTGCCAGCAGCCACGGGACAGGGTTTTCAGATACGCAGTATTTT
V: TRBV5-5
size: once
J: TRBJ2-3
D: TRBD1

CDR3: CASIRGGSSYNEQFF
DNA: TGTGCCAGCATTAGGGGGGGGAGCTCCTACAATGAGCAGTTCTTC
V: TRBV2
size: -
J: TRBJ2-1
D: -

CDR3: CASSNGGQGRTGELFF
DNA: TGTGCCAGCAGCAACGGGGGACAGGGTAGGACCGGGGAGCTGTTTTTT
V: TRBV7-8
size: many
J: TRBJ2-2
D: TRBD1

CDR3: CASSVAAVGDTQYF
DNA: TGTGCCAGCAGCGTAGCCGCAGTTGGAGATACGCAGTATTTT
V: TRBV9
size: few
J: TRBJ2-3
D: -

CDR3: CASSLGRGRSDTQYF
DNA: TGTGCCAGCAGCCTGGGCAGGGGGAGATCAGATACGCAGTATTTT
V: TRBV6-1
size: -
J: TRBJ2-3
D: TRBD1

CDR3: CSARRPGQGTDTQYF
DNA: TGCAGTGCCCGCCGGCCGGGACAAGGAACAGATACGCAGTATTTT
V: TRBV20-1
size: -
J: TRBJ2-3
D: -

CDR3: CASSNQQGTRTEAFF
DNA: TGTGCCAGCAGTAACCAGCAAGGGACGCGAACTGAAGCTTTCTTT
V: TRBV28
size: few
J: TRBJ1-1
D: -

CDR3: CASSQEQVPIRPSNYGYTF
DNA: TGCGCCAGCAGCCAAGAGCAGGTTCCCATTCGCCCCTCCAACTATGGCTACACCTTC
V: TRBV4-1
size: -
J: TRBJ1-2
D: -

CDR3: CASSKGGRVHLFF
DNA: TGTGCCAGCAGCAAAGGAGGTAGGGTCCACCTGTTTTTT
V: TRBV21-1
size: -
J: TRBJ1-4
D: -

CDR3: CASSPSGEELFF
DNA: TGTGCCAGCAGCCCGAGTGGTGAGGAGCTGTTTTTT
V: TRBV7-3
size: few
J: TRBJ2-2
D: -

CDR3: CASTGRTRPDNSPLHF
DNA: TGCGCCAGCACGGGCCGTACAAGGCCAGATAATTCACCCCTCCACTTT
V: TRBV10-2
size: few
J: TRBJ1-6
D: -